The clone carrying this T cell receptor beta chain was detected only a few times. Repertoires were generated with immunoSEQ multiplex PCR, while TCRdb's copy carries only in-frame clones and drops some. The sample comprises 60,000 to 75,000 clones, just over 85% of which are singletons, and around 20% rests with the top ten. Per germline, CDR1 LGHNA and CDR2 YNFKEQ. Deletions cut 0 bases from V and 2 bases from J, with 11 bases between. CDR3 length equals 15 residues. This record belongs to a study of blood T cell repertoires in COVID-19. The J gene is TRBJ2-7, the V gene TRBV4-2; D might be TRBD1 (6 bases). The TCR comes from a woman older than 75 with active COVID-19. The sample consisted of peripheral blood. CDR3 residues: CASSQDGTGPYEQYF. CDR3 DNA sequence: TGTGCCAGCAGCCAAGACGGAACAGGGCCCTACGAGCAGTACTTC.